This TCR beta chain derives from a study of blood T cell repertoires in COVID-19. In the original analysis: Estimation of nucleated cell counts was performed using reference gene primer amplification. Repertoires were generated with immunoSEQ multiplex PCR, while TCRdb's copy carries only in-frame clones and drops some. That table furnishes V, J and clone size, whereas the DNA furnished D and trimming. The data contain roughly 82,000 clones, 90% of them singletons. Germline values: CDR1 KGHSH, CDR2 LQKENI. The CDR3 covers 16 residues. The V segment lost 3 bases and the J segment 9 bases; nucleotides outside the gene matches: 15.

Material: peripheral blood. The rearrangement joins TRBV18 to TRBJ2-7; 9 bases fit TRBD2. This receptor was obtained from a woman aged 45-59 years in a cohort sampled during active COVID-19. CDR3 DNA sequence: TGTGCCAGCTCACCCGCTCAGACTAGCGGATATCTTTGGCAGTACTTC. Amino acids: CASSPAQTSGYLWQYF.